This T cell receptor beta chain was captured in a study of blood T cells in healthy people across ages. About the research overall: About one barcoded beta molecule per two T cells was the capture yield of template switching. Notes on the study in general: Age brought a roughly linear fall in TCR beta diversity measured per million T cells.

As concerns this clonotype: The antigen remains undetermined.

Around 9.5 milliliters of peripheral blood were drawn from each donor. RNA extraction gave at least 5 micrograms of total RNA per sample. The CDR3 length is 13 residues. The V and J ends lost 2 bases and 5 bases respectively, with 12 bases between them. In germline, CDR1 is DFQATT, CDR2 SNEGSKA (reference sequence). The authors ran a second PCR of about 6 to 11 cycles using a sample-barcoded 5' primer and a J-beta primer mix. TCRdb passed the 5' RACE reads through MiXCR, listing each CDR3 protein once. Among about 1.4 million distinct CDR3 sequences listed, around 59% were seen once. The chain has TRBV20-1 and TRBJ2-5; tentatively, D is TRBD1 or TRBD2 (6 bases each). This receptor was taken from a man younger than 35 in good health. Sequenced input: blood. The CDR3 sequence is CSARIGGLETQYF. CDR3 DNA: TGCAGTGCTAGAATCGGGGGCCTGGAGACCCAGTACTTC.